This T cell receptor (beta chain) appears in the sequencing data of a study of blood T cell repertoires in COVID-19. Study at large: Both acute and convalescent COVID-19 samples were obtained from the United States, Italy and Spain. T cells, B-cell-depleted T cells, or PBMCs supplied cDNA or gDNA.

About this clone itself: A read error may account for a junction end that differs from germline.

Enrolled during active infection, Seattle patients were then followed longitudinally. Authors' data handling: Amplification with reference gene primers provided the estimates of nucleated cell counts. TCRdb keeps only in-frame clones here, not all; method: immunoSEQ multiplex PCR. That table is the source of V, J and clone size, and D and trimming were worked out from the DNA. Of some 200,000 clones in the sample, approximately 90% were seen once. Looked up from germline, CDR1 is ENHRY and CDR2 is SYGVKD. There are 13 residues in the CDR3. The V gene is TRBV10-3, the J gene TRBJ1-1, with 8 bases matching TRBD1. The sequenced sample was peripheral blood. The TCR sequence derives from a man aged 50-59 years with COVID-19, enrolled during active disease. The CDR3 DNA is TGTGCCATCACCGGGACAGGACGGGGGACAGGCGTCTTT. Its protein product is CAITGTGRGTGVF.